Included here is one T cell receptor beta chain sequence, with context. The CDR3 has 14 amino acids. V was pared by 5 bases and J by 2 bases, with 12 bases between. Germline CDR1 reads SGHVS; CDR2 reads FNYEAQ. The sample is drawn from a study of cytomegalovirus exposure and HLA in healthy donors. Sequenced by immunoSEQ multiplex PCR; TCRdb stores in-frame clones only, minus some. The sample holds a few hundred thousand clones, 85% to 90% seen once. The specimen sequenced was PBMCs. This TCR was sampled from a woman under 30 in good health and CMV-seronegative. The rearrangement links TRBV7-6 to TRBJ2-5; D possibly corresponds to TRBD2 (6 bases). The CDR3 is CASSQGLMQETQYF. As DNA, the CDR3 is TGTGCCAGCAGCCAGGGACTGATGCAAGAGACCCAGTACTTC.